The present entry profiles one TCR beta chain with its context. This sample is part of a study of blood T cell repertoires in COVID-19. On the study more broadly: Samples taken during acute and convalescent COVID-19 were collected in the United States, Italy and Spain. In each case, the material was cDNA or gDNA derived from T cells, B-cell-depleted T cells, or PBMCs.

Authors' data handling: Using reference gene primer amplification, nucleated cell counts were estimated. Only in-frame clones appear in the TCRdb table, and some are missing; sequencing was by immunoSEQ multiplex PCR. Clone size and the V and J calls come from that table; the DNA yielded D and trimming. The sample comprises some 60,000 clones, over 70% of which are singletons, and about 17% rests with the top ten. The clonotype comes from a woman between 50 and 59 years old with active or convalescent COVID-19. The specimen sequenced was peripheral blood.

The CDR3 here is CASSLDREAFF. As DNA, the CDR3 is TGTGCCAGCAGCCTCGACAGGGAAGCTTTCTTT. The chain employs TRBV7-9 and TRBJ1-1, with D perhaps TRBD1 (6 bases). The length of the CDR3 is 11 residues. V was pared by 5 bases and J by 8 bases, with 9 bases between. Germline lookup yields CDR1 SEHNR and CDR2 FQNEAQ (reference sequence).